The present T cell receptor (beta chain) was sequenced within a study of cytomegalovirus exposure and HLA in healthy donors. Across the study: In terms of ancestry, the Caucasian-associated cluster contained about four fifths of the roughly 400 genotyped donors. Study-level findings and limits: Earlier findings revealed that most TCR beta V segments proved productive either about 87% or about 30% of the time.

PCR involved 60 Vbeta and 13 Jbeta primers. Clones were read by immunoSEQ multiplex PCR, and TCRdb kept only the in-frame ones, dropping some. The profile shows approximately 160,000 clones, over 60% of them singletons. About this clone: What it binds is not known.

Trimming cost V 3 bases and J 10 bases; bases outside gene matches: 7. CDR1 is SGDLS, CDR2 YYNGEE, per germline. The CDR3 has 13 residues. The chain couples TRBV9 to TRBJ2-3, with 8 bases aligning to TRBD1. The receptor comes from a female donor in good health and CMV-seronegative. The specimen sequenced was PBMCs. This chain's CDR3 is CASSGGQGLSQYF. CDR3 nucleotide sequence: TGTGCCAGCAGCGGTGGACAGGGATTATCGCAGTATTTT.